These T cell receptor beta chains were read from a single sample in a study of CD8+ T cells in alopecia areata. TCRdb's table, derived via immunoSEQ multiplex PCR, lists solely in-frame clones and lacks some. The data show about 190,000 clones, approximately 56% seen once. This specimen was CD4+ T cells sorted from blood, taken at week 4, from a patient treated with tofacitinib. These TCRs come from a human donor with alopecia areata. The CDR3 runs from the conserved cysteine through the conserved F or W. Each record gives: V gene, J gene, D gene, clone size, CDR3 protein, CDR3 DNA. D genes are given only for firm matches. Rows give clone size only sometimes, using once, few, many, or a class for an expanded clone.

V: TRBV6-5; J: TRBJ1-1; D: .; size: .; CDR3: CASSYSGRATEAFF; DNA: TGTGCCAGCAGTTACTCCGGGCGGGCCACTGAAGCTTTCTTT
V: TRBV29-1; J: TRBJ2-3; D: .; size: .; CDR3: CSVVERYTDTQYF; DNA: TGCAGCGTTGTCGAGCGGTACACAGATACGCAGTATTTT
V: TRBV14; J: TRBJ2-5; D: .; size: .; CDR3: CASSQGGTQYF; DNA: TGTGCCAGCAGCCAAGGGGGGACCCAGTACTTC
V: TRBV4-3; J: TRBJ2-5; D: .; size: .; CDR3: CASSQESRGWETQYF; DNA: TGCGCCAGCAGCCAAGAGTCTAGAGGTTGGGAGACCCAGTACTTC
V: TRBV29-1; J: TRBJ1-1; D: TRBD1; size: few; CDR3: CSVGRGRTEAFF; DNA: TGCAGCGTTGGCAGGGGGCGGACTGAAGCTTTCTTT
V: TRBV5-4; J: TRBJ1-4; D: .; size: .; CDR3: CASNTHGAEAEKLFF; DNA: TGTGCCAGCAACACTCATGGGGCAGAGGCTGAAAAACTGTTTTTT
V: TRBV19; J: TRBJ2-3; D: .; size: .; CDR3: CASSIMHGRDTQYF; DNA: TGTGCCAGTAGTATTATGCACGGTAGGGATACGCAGTATTTT
V: TRBV6-5; J: TRBJ1-1; D: TRBD1; size: .; CDR3: CASSYSLTGGLAEAFF; DNA: TGTGCCAGCAGTTACTCGCTGACAGGGGGCTTGGCTGAAGCTTTCTTT
V: TRBV30; J: TRBJ1-2; D: TRBD1; size: .; CDR3: CASRDRGMRGYTF; DNA: TGTGCCTCCCGGGACAGGGGGATGCGTGGCTACACCTTC
V: TRBV15; J: TRBJ2-7; D: .; size: .; CDR3: CATSRDGQGTREQYF; DNA: TGTGCCACCAGCAGAGATGGGCAGGGGACGAGGGAGCAGTACTTC
V: TRBV7-9; J: TRBJ1-2; D: .; size: .; CDR3: CASSLSGRYGYTF; DNA: TGTGCCAGCAGCTTGTCAGGGCGGTATGGCTACACCTTC
V: TRBV6-5; J: TRBJ2-5; D: TRBD1; size: .; CDR3: CASRRDRVETQYF; DNA: TGTGCCAGCAGACGGGACAGGGTCGAGACCCAGTACTTC
V: TRBV7-2; J: TRBJ1-2; D: .; size: .; CDR3: CASSPRTDGYTF; DNA: TGTGCCAGCAGCCCGCGGACGGACGGCTACACCTTC
V: TRBV5-1; J: TRBJ2-3; D: TRBD2; size: few; CDR3: CASTGGVNTDTQYF; DNA: TGCGCCAGCACCGGGGGGGTCAACACAGATACGCAGTATTTT
V: TRBV5-1; J: TRBJ2-5; D: .; size: .; CDR3: CASSFPEETQYF; DNA: TGCGCCAGCAGCTTTCCCGAAGAGACCCAGTACTTC
V: TRBV30; J: TRBJ1-2; D: .; size: .; CDR3: CAWSVVYYGYTF; DNA: TGTGCCTGGAGTGTGGTGTACTATGGCTACACCTTC
V: TRBV30; J: TRBJ2-6; D: .; size: .; CDR3: CAWSVGSGANVLTF; DNA: TGTGCCTGGAGTGTCGGCTCTGGGGCCAACGTCCTGACTTTC
V: TRBV4-3; J: TRBJ2-1; D: .; size: .; CDR3: CASSQDLGLEQFF; DNA: TGCGCCAGCAGCCAAGATCTGGGATTAGAGCAGTTCTTC
V: TRBV18; J: TRBJ2-5; D: .; size: few; CDR3: CASGPRETQYF; DNA: TGTGCCAGCGGGCCCCGGGAGACCCAGTACTTC
V: TRBV29-1; J: TRBJ2-7; D: TRBD1; size: few; CDR3: CSVAAGTGFGTEQYF; DNA: TGCAGCGTTGCAGCCGGGACAGGGTTCGGTACCGAGCAGTACTTC
V: TRBV4-3; J: TRBJ2-3; D: TRBD2; size: .; CDR3: CASSRSGLAGGRTDTQYF; DNA: TGCGCCAGCAGCCGGTCGGGACTAGCGGGAGGGAGAACAGATACGCAGTATTTT
V: TRBV29-1; J: TRBJ1-5; D: TRBD1; size: .; CDR3: CSVGQGDQPQHF; DNA: TGCAGCGTTGGACAGGGGGATCAGCCCCAGCATTTT
V: TRBV7-2; J: TRBJ2-1; D: TRBD2; size: .; CDR3: CASSLGVTSGILEFF; DNA: TGTGCCAGCAGCTTAGGAGTGACTAGCGGCATATTAGAGTTCTTC
V: TRBV5-1; J: TRBJ2-3; D: .; size: .; CDR3: CASSLGGKTDTQYF; DNA: TGCGCCAGCAGCTTAGGCGGGAAGACAGATACGCAGTATTTT
V: TRBV25-1; J: TRBJ1-3; D: .; size: .; CDR3: CATQRGGAGNTIYF; DNA: TGTGCCACCCAGCGTGGAGGGGCTGGAAACACCATATATTTT
V: TRBV25-1; J: TRBJ2-5; D: .; size: .; CDR3: CASSKGWTAQETQYF; DNA: TGTGCCAGCAGTAAAGGCTGGACAGCACAAGAGACCCAGTACTTC
V: TRBV30; J: TRBJ1-2; D: TRBD1; size: .; CDR3: CAWSPTTGGYGGYTF; DNA: TGTGCCTGGAGTCCAACGACAGGGGGGTATGGTGGCTACACCTTC
V: TRBV7-3; J: TRBJ2-6; D: .; size: few; CDR3: CASRSAGANVLTF; DNA: TGTGCCAGCCGAAGCGCTGGGGCCAACGTCCTGACTTTC
V: TRBV30; J: TRBJ2-7; D: .; size: few; CDR3: CAWSVRTDSYEQYF; DNA: TGTGCCTGGAGTGTACGTACAGACTCCTACGAGCAGTACTTC
V: TRBV29-1; J: TRBJ1-1; D: TRBD1; size: .; CDR3: CSVIGDRGLFTEAFF; DNA: TGCAGCGTTATAGGGGACAGGGGGCTTTTCACTGAAGCTTTCTTT
V: TRBV5-1; J: TRBJ2-7; D: TRBD2; size: once; CDR3: CASSDGLAYYEQYF; DNA: TGCGCCAGCAGCGACGGACTAGCGTACTACGAGCAGTACTTC
V: TRBV5-1; J: TRBJ2-6; D: .; size: .; CDR3: CASSLVVMLESGANVLTF; DNA: TGCGCCAGCAGCTTGGTAGTTATGTTGGAGTCTGGGGCCAACGTCCTGACTTTC
V: TRBV7-9; J: TRBJ1-1; D: .; size: .; CDR3: CASSFSGTEAFF; DNA: TGTGCCAGCAGCTTTTCTGGAACTGAAGCTTTCTTT
V: TRBV25-1; J: TRBJ1-2; D: .; size: .; CDR3: CASSGSPAGYYGYTF; DNA: TGTGCCAGCAGTGGTTCCCCCGCCGGATACTATGGCTACACCTTC
V: TRBV15; J: TRBJ2-1; D: TRBD2; size: .; CDR3: CATSSLGRLAGQPYNEQFF; DNA: TGTGCCACCAGCAGTTTGGGGAGACTAGCGGGGCAACCGTACAATGAGCAGTTCTTC
V: TRBV19; J: TRBJ1-5; D: .; size: .; CDR3: CASSRGIGQPQHF; DNA: TGTGCCAGTAGTAGAGGAATAGGACAGCCCCAGCATTTT
V: TRBV29-1; J: TRBJ2-7; D: .; size: once; CDR3: CSVARGGGEQYF; DNA: TGCAGCGTTGCCCGGGGAGGGGGAGAGCAGTACTTC
V: TRBV25-1; J: TRBJ2-7; D: .; size: once; CDR3: CASSPVGREQYF; DNA: TGTGCCAGCAGTCCCGTGGGCCGAGAGCAGTACTTC
V: TRBV2; J: TRBJ1-2; D: .; size: .; CDR3: CASRASRALYGYTF; DNA: TGTGCCAGCAGAGCTAGCCGGGCCCTCTATGGCTACACCTTC
V: TRBV10-2; J: TRBJ2-1; D: TRBD2; size: once; CDR3: CASSEWGGRAEDEQFF; DNA: TGCGCCAGCAGTGAGTGGGGCGGGAGGGCCGAAGATGAGCAGTTCTTC
V: TRBV10-3; J: TRBJ2-7; D: TRBD1; size: .; CDR3: CAISVRGQGYEQYF; DNA: TGTGCCATCAGTGTTCGGGGACAGGGCTACGAGCAGTACTTC
V: TRBV30; J: TRBJ1-4; D: .; size: .; CDR3: CAWSLRLIHEKLFF; DNA: TGTGCCTGGAGTTTAAGGCTGATACACGAAAAACTGTTTTTT
V: TRBV29-1; J: TRBJ2-3; D: .; size: .; CDR3: CSVVGHIGNTDTQYF; DNA: TGCAGCGTTGTAGGTCACATCGGGAACACAGATACGCAGTATTTT
V: TRBV30; J: TRBJ2-5; D: .; size: .; CDR3: CAWTRGQGIETQYF; DNA: TGTGCCTGGACGAGAGGCCAAGGGATAGAGACCCAGTACTTC
V: TRBV5-1; J: TRBJ2-3; D: .; size: .; CDR3: CASSLEDSTDTQYF; DNA: TGCGCCAGCAGCTTGGAAGATAGCACAGATACGCAGTATTTT
V: TRBV7-2; J: TRBJ1-5; D: .; size: .; CDR3: CASSPQRRQPQHF; DNA: TGTGCCAGCAGCCCCCAACGGCGGCAGCCCCAGCATTTT
V: TRBV29-1; J: TRBJ2-2; D: TRBD2; size: few; CDR3: CSVAKGGVDGELFF; DNA: TGCAGCGTCGCAAAGGGAGGGGTGGACGGGGAGCTGTTTTTT
V: TRBV4-3; J: TRBJ1-2; D: TRBD1; size: .; CDR3: CASSPTGGGGYTF; DNA: TGCGCCAGCAGCCCGACAGGGGGTGGGGGCTACACCTTC